This T cell receptor beta chain was captured in a study of identical twins. V gave up 6 bases and J gave up 1 base; unmatched junction bases: 7. Looked up from germline, CDR1 is SGHTA and CDR2 is FQGNSA. The CDR3 length is 16 residues. TCRdb re-derived calls from the 5' RACE reads in MiXCR, one entry per CDR3 protein. This table holds 450,000 or so distinct CDR3 sequences, approximately 15% found once. These data are also associated with another study on yellow fever vaccine responses in identical twins.

The receptor's source is a young woman in good health. The specimen was CD4+ T cells sorted from blood. The chain joins TRBV7-2 to TRBJ2-2; 8 bases align to TRBD2. CDR3 amino acids: CASRNMAGGNTGELFF. The CDR3 DNA reads TGTGCCAGCAGGAACATGGCGGGAGGGAACACCGGGGAGCTGTTTTTT.